The rows below give T cell receptor beta chains drawn from one sample of a study of OX40 agonist ivuxolimab in advanced cancers. This table comes from immunoSEQ multiplex PCR, and its TCRdb copy is limited to in-frame clones, with some not included. The table shows around 69,000 clones, with 80% to 90% occurring only once. Sequencing was performed on CD4+ or CD8+ T cells sorted from blood, taken in a trial of the OX40 agonist ivuxolimab. The receptors were sampled from an adult with an advanced solid tumor such as melanoma, head and neck, liver or kidney cancer. Each CDR3 is given with its conserved first and last residue. A D gene is named only where the DNA matches it firmly. Clone size is shown for a subset of rows, as once, few, many or a class of expanded clone.

D gene,clone size,V gene,J gene,CDR3 protein,CDR3 DNA
TRBD2,-,TRBV28,TRBJ2-3,CASSLRAGGGDTQYF,TGTGCCAGCAGTTTGAGAGCTGGGGGAGGGGATACGCAGTATTTT
TRBD1,few,TRBV28,TRBJ1-2,CASSTGQNGYTF,TGTGCCAGCAGTACGGGACAGAATGGCTACACCTTC
TRBD1,-,TRBV6-9,TRBJ1-1,CASTDPGGGNTEAFF,TGTGCCAGCACCGACCCAGGGGGAGGGAACACTGAAGCTTTCTTT
TRBD1,-,TRBV6-1,TRBJ1-5,CASSDPGGGQPQHF,TGTGCCAGCAGTGATCCAGGGGGCGGTCAGCCCCAGCATTTT
-,-,TRBV4-2,TRBJ1-1,CASSQDTRGTEAFF,TGTGCCAGCAGCCAAGATACGAGGGGCACTGAAGCTTTCTTT
-,-,TRBV7-9,TRBJ2-7,CASSLALQYRTYEQYF,TGTGCCAGCAGCTTAGCGCTTCAGTATAGAACCTACGAGCAGTACTTC
-,once,TRBV28,TRBJ1-2,CASSLADRVYGYTF,TGTGCCAGCAGTTTAGCCGACAGAGTCTATGGCTACACCTTC
-,-,TRBV6-5,TRBJ2-1,CASSRDLYNEQFF,TGTGCCAGCAGTAGGGACCTCTACAATGAGCAGTTCTTC
TRBD1,once,TRBV18,TRBJ2-7,CASSPGQGSYEQYF,TGTGCCAGCTCACCGGGACAGGGCTCCTACGAGCAGTACTTC
TRBD2,-,TRBV18,TRBJ2-5,CASSPSGRAETQYF,TGTGCCAGCTCTCCAAGCGGGAGGGCGGAGACCCAGTACTTC
-,-,TRBV15,TRBJ1-5,CATRDRRGLSNQPQHF,TGTGCCACCAGAGATAGAAGGGGGTTAAGCAATCAGCCCCAGCATTTT
TRBD1,-,TRBV6-1,TRBJ1-1,CASREGQGDREAFF,TGTGCCAGCAGGGAGGGACAGGGGGACCGTGAAGCTTTCTTT
TRBD1,-,TRBV27,TRBJ1-2,CASSLLGTGPGYTF,TGTGCCAGCAGTTTACTCGGGACAGGGCCTGGCTACACCTTC
TRBD1,once,TRBV5-1,TRBJ2-7,CASSYTGTGNHEQYF,TGCGCCAGCAGCTACACCGGGACAGGGAACCACGAGCAGTACTTC